A single sample gave rise to the 5 T cell receptor beta chains below, sequenced in a study of cytomegalovirus exposure and HLA in healthy donors. A multiplex PCR was run with 60 Vbeta primers and 13 Jbeta primers. Assay: immunoSEQ multiplex PCR; the TCRdb copy retains only in-frame clones and omits some. The sample holds approximately 150,000 clones, roughly 78% seen once. The sequencing input was PBMCs. All receptors derive from a man in his fifties in good health and CMV-seropositive.

The V call is TRBV7-2, the J call TRBJ2-5; D may be TRBD1 (7 bases). V was clipped by 4 bases and J by 4 bases, with 16 bases between them. The CDR3 runs to 15 residues. The germline gives CDR1 SGHTA, CDR2 FQGNSA. CDR3 DNA: TGTGCCAGCAGCTCGCGGAGGGCAGGGGGAGAGACCCAGTACTTC. Its protein product is CASSSRRAGGETQYF. Filled out from reference TRBV7-2 and TRBJ2-5, the complete variable domain reads GAGVSQSPSNKVTEKGKDVELRCDPISGHTALYWYRQSLGQGLEFLIYFQGNSAPDKSGLPSDRFSAERTGGSVSTLTIQRTQQEDSAVYLCASSSRRAGGETQYFGPGTRLLVL.

The V and J genes are TRBV30 and TRBJ2-7; weak D call: TRBD1 (5 bases). V lost 0 bases to trimming and J lost 6 bases, with 18 bases between them. Germline CDR1 GTSNPN, CDR2 SVGIG (reference sequence). The CDR3 sequence is 15 residues long. Here the CDR3 reads CAWSVIGREGAEQYF. CDR3 bases: TGTGCCTGGAGTGTAATTGGCAGGGAAGGCGCCGAGCAGTACTTC. The whole variable domain, remainder taken from reference TRBV30 and TRBJ2-7, is SQTIHQWPATLVQPVGSPLSLECTVEGTSNPNLYWYRQAAGRGLQLLFYSVGIGQISSEVPQNLSASRPQDRQFILSSKKLLLSDSGFYLCAWSVIGREGAEQYFGPGTRLTVT.

With regard to this clone: Additional DNA sequences in this sample encode the identical CDR3. V is TRBV18 and J is TRBJ1-1; D is ambiguous. The CDR3 runs 13 residues. Trimming cost V 3 bases and J 3 bases, with 8 bases left between them. Germline-derived CDR1 and CDR2 are KGHSH and LQKENI. The CDR3 is CASSPNGDTEAFF. The CDR3 DNA reads as TGTGCCAGCTCACCGAACGGAGACACTGAAGCTTTCTTT.

The gene calls are TRBV21-1 and TRBJ1-2; the table names TRBD1, a call not compared with the DNA. TRBV21-1 is recorded as a pseudogene. The CDR3 is 15 residues long. CDR3 in DNA: TGTGCCAGCAGCCAGAAGACAGGGGGCGCGAATGGCTACACCTTC. It specifies CASSQKTGGANGYTF.

The chain has TRBV6-6 and TRBJ2-7; D may be TRBD1 (6 bases). In germline, CDR1 is MNHNY, CDR2 SVGAGI (reference sequence). The CDR3 has 11 amino acids. V lost 8 bases to trimming and J lost 7 bases, with 12 bases between them. The CDR3 reads CASQGSREQYF. The CDR3 nucleotides read TGTGCCAGCCAGGGGAGCAGAGAGCAGTACTTC.